This note documents a single T cell receptor (beta chain) sequence. Its specificity is unknown. MiXCR was run by TCRdb on the PCR reads, yielding one entry per CDR3 protein. Among 25,000 to 35,000 distinct CDR3 sequences listed, 45% to 50% were seen once. The ends lost 2 bases at V and 5 bases at J; junction bases unmatched: 10. CDR1 and CDR2 (germline): GTSNPN, SVGIG (reference sequence). The CDR3 loop spans 15 amino acids. The data derive from a study of vaccination and CD4 T cells after COVID-19. Points from the study as a whole: A nonsignificant rise from approximately 21 to 40 was seen in the median number of SARS-CoV-2-reactive clonotypes.

Stated time point: late sampling 161 to 241 days after vaccination in a few convalescent patients. The J gene is TRBJ2-5, the V gene TRBV30; TRBD1 matches at 8 bases. The origin of this receptor is a human donor who had recovered from COVID-19. Sequences were derived from CD4+ T cells from blood, sampled about 7 months after SARS-CoV-2 vaccination. Written as DNA, the CDR3 is TGTGCCTGGAGTCCTAGACAGGGGATGTTGGAGACCCAGTACTTC. Its protein is CAWSPRQGMLETQYF.